This T cell receptor (beta chain) was observed in a study of blood T cell repertoires in COVID-19. This clone was seen more than once but under ten times. Profiled with immunoSEQ multiplex PCR; TCRdb holds only in-frame clones, not every one. The sample records roughly 110,000 clones, about 80% being singletons. The CDR3 totals 13 residues. V dropped 7 bases and J dropped 5 bases, with 12 bases sitting between them. The V gene's germline CDR1 is SNHLY and CDR2 FYNNEI. Sequences were obtained from peripheral blood. The chain links TRBV2 to TRBJ1-5; D unresolved. The clonotype was recovered from a man between 70 and 80 years old with acute or convalescent COVID-19. The CDR3 DNA reads as TGTGCCAGCAAGCGGACCGCGGATCAGCCCCAGCATTTT. Translating it yields CASKRTADQPQHF.